The clone carrying this T cell receptor beta chain was recorded at least ten times. Template material for TCR beta VDJ and CDR3 profiling consisted of genomic DNA. A single record per CDR3 protein comes from TCRdb applying MiXCR to the reads. The profile shows 150,000 to 200,000 distinct CDR3 sequences, about 48% of them singletons. The data originate from a study of CD8+CD57+ T cells in acquired aplastic anemia. The CDR3 covers 15 residues. Per the germline V gene, CDR1 is SGHTA and CDR2 is FQGTGA. Trimming pared 5 bases from V and 4 bases from J, leaving 16 bases between. The V call is TRBV7-3, the J call TRBJ2-3; TRBD2 is a possible D gene (5 bases). Sequencing used sorted CD4+, CD8+, or CD8+CD57+ T cells (not recorded which) from PBMCs. The source is a human donor in good health. The CDR3 coding sequence is TGTGCCAGCAGCCAGGCACCTAGCTCGGCAGATACGCAGTATTTT. It is translated as CASSQAPSSADTQYF.